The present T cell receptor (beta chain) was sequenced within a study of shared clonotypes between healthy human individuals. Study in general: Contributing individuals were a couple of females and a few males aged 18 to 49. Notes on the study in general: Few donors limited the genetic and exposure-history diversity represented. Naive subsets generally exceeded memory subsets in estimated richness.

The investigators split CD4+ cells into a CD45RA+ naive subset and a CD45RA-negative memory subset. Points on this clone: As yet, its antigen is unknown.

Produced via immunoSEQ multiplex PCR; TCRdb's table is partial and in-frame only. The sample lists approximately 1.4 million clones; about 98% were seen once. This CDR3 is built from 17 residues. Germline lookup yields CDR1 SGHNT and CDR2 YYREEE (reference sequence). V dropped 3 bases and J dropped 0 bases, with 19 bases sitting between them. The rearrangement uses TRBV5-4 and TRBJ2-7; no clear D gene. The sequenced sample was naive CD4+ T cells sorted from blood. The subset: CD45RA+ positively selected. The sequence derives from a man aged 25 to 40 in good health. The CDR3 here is CASSSRKGWNSSYEQYF. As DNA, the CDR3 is TGTGCCAGCAGCTCGCGGAAGGGTTGGAACAGCTCCTACGAGCAGTACTTC.